This T cell receptor (beta chain) was identified during a study of molecular identifiers for immune sequencing clone quantification. CD8+CD4-CCR7+CD45RA+ cells were sorted as naive CD8 T cells. Making the bulk TCR libraries relied on previously described methods and listed TCR primers. MiXCR, applied by TCRdb to the PCR reads, yields one record per CDR3 protein. The sample carries roughly 630,000 distinct CDR3 sequences, around 25% recorded once. This clonotype was detected once. This could be a read error, since a much larger clone is one nucleotide away. The source material was naive CD8+ T cells from blood, with Jurkat cell RNA spiked in. Subset noted: FACS-sorted CD8+CD4-CCR7+CD45RA+ naive T cells. The TCR sequence derives from a human donor in good health. Some libraries in this study had Jurkat cell RNA spiked in.

The CDR3 DNA reads as TGTGCCAACAGCCATAAGCCGAACACCGGGGAGCTGTTTTTT. Translating gives CANSHKPNTGELFF. V is TRBV12-3 or TRBV12-4 and J is TRBJ2-2; D remains unclear. This CDR3 spans 14 amino acids. Between the trimmed V and J ends, which lost 10 bases and 0 bases, there was a span of 12 bases.